The table lists the clone carrying this T cell receptor (beta chain) with a count of one. Here immunoSEQ multiplex PCR was the method, and the copy in TCRdb shows in-frame clones only, minus some. The sample lists 70,000 to 80,000 clones, about 86% occurring once. The entry originates in a study of blood T cell repertoires in COVID-19. This clonotype was sampled from a man of 80 years or more in a cohort sampled during active COVID-19. The sequenced sample consisted of peripheral blood.

The CDR3 protein is CASSQVGTMLQETQYF. The CDR3 bases are TGTGCCAGCAGCCAAGTTGGAACTATGCTCCAAGAGACCCAGTACTTC. The rearrangement joins TRBV3-1 (or the pseudogene TRBV3-2) to TRBJ2-5, with D unclear. Looked up from germline, CDR1 is LGHDT and CDR2 is YNNKEL (reference sequence). Trimming took 1 base from V and 1 from J, leaving 13 bases between them. This CDR3 has 16 amino acids.